A selection of T cell receptor beta chains follows, all from one sample in a study of cytomegalovirus exposure and HLA in healthy donors. Data came from immunoSEQ multiplex PCR; TCRdb stores just in-frame clones and leaves some out. The table includes under 95,000 clones, roughly 73% detected once. Sequencing input: PBMCs. The receptors were sampled from a boy younger than 18 in good health and CMV-seronegative. Both conserved end residues are part of each CDR3. D genes are given only for firm matches. Size tells how often a clone was seen (once, few, many) or the class of an expanded clone, and some rows leave it out.

>TRBD2|once|TRBV6-5|TRBJ2-5
TGTGCCAGCAGTTACTCGCGGCGGGGGGGCGGGGAGACCCAGTACTTC
CASSYSRRGGGETQYF
>TRBD2|once|TRBV9|TRBJ2-7
TGTGCCAGCAGCGTCACTAGCGGGGGAACCTACGAGCAGTACTTC
CASSVTSGGTYEQYF
>NA|NA|TRBV29-1|TRBJ1-1
TGCAGCGGGATCACAGCGAACACTGAAGCTTTCTTT
CSGITANTEAFF
>TRBD1|NA|TRBV5-4|TRBJ2-1
TGTGCCAGCAGCTTGGGGGACAGGGGATATTATGAGCAGTTCTTC
CASSLGDRGYYEQFF
>NA|NA|TRBV18|TRBJ2-7
TGTGCCAGCTCACACACAGGGCTGGTCCCCGTCGAGCAGTACTTC
CASSHTGLVPVEQYF
>TRBD2|NA|TRBV6-5|TRBJ2-7
TGTGCTGCGGGGGGCCGCATCTACGAGCAGTACTTC
CAAGGRIYEQYF
>NA|NA|TRBV5-6|TRBJ2-7
TGTGCCAGCAGCTACACAGATATCGAGCAGTACTTC
CASSYTDIEQYF
>NA|NA|TRBV5-6|TRBJ1-2
TGTGCCAGCAGCGCCGGGAGGGGATATGGCTACACCTTC
CASSAGRGYGYTF
>NA|few|TRBV14|TRBJ2-5
TGTGCCAGCAGCTTCCTAGGGGTCCAAGAGACCCAGTACTTC
CASSFLGVQETQYF
>TRBD1|NA|TRBV28|TRBJ1-2
TGTGCCAGCAGTTCAGGGGGTGGGGGCTACACCTTC
CASSSGGGGYTF
>TRBD1|NA|TRBV19|TRBJ1-1
TGTGCCAGTAGTGCAGGGGGGAACACTGAAGCTTTCTTT
CASSAGGNTEAFF
>TRBD2|NA|TRBV28|TRBJ2-1
TGTGCCAGCAGTCCCGGACTAGCGAGGCAGTTCTTC
CASSPGLARQFF
>NA|NA|TRBV6-5|TRBJ1-1
TGTGCCAGCGCGACAGGGAACACTGAAGCTTTCTTT
CASATGNTEAFF
>NA|NA|TRBV4-1|TRBJ1-5
TGCGCCAGCAGCCGGGATAACAGGGTTAATCAGCCCCAGCATTTT
CASSRDNRVNQPQHF
>NA|NA|TRBV7-8|TRBJ2-7
TGTGCCAGCATGCCCAGGGGGGCCTACGAGCAGTACTTC
CASMPRGAYEQYF
>NA|NA|TRBV7-9|TRBJ2-7
TGTGCCAGCAGCTTAGTCCCGTCAGACGGAGCCTACGAGCAGTACTTC
CASSLVPSDGAYEQYF